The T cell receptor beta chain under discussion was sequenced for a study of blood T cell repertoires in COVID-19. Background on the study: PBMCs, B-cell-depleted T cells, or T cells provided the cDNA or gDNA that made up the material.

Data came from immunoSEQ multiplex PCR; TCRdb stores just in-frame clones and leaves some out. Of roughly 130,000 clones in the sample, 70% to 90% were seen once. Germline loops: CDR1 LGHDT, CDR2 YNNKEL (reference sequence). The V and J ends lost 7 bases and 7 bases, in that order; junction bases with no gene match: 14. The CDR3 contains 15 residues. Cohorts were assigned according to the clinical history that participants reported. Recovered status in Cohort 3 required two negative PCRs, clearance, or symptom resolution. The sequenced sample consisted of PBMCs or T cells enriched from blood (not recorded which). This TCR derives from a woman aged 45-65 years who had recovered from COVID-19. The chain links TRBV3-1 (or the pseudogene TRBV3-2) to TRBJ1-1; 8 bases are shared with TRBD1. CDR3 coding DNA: TGTGCCAGCACCCCATTCTCCGGACAGGGCGGTGAAGCTTTCTTT. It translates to CASTPFSGQGGEAFF.